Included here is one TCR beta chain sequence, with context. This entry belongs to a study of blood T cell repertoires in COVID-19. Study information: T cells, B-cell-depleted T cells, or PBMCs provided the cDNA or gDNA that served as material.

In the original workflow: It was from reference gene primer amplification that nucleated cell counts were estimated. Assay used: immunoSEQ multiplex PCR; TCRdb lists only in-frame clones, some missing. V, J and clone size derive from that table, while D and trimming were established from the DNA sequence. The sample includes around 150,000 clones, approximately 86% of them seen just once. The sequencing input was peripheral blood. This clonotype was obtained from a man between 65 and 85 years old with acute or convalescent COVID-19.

The CDR3 protein is CASTAGLGNQPQHF. The CDR3 nucleotides are TGTGCCAGTACAGCAGGGCTGGGCAATCAGCCCCAGCATTTT. The gene calls are TRBV19 and TRBJ1-5; D is perhaps TRBD1 (5 bases). This CDR3 region has 14 residues. Germline values: CDR1 LNHDA, CDR2 SQIVND (reference sequence). Trimming removed 7 bases from V and 2 bases from J, with 12 bases in between.